These 28 T cell receptor beta chains share one sample of origin, sequenced in a study of cytomegalovirus exposure and HLA in healthy donors. 13 Jbeta primers and 60 Vbeta primers were used for the PCR. Clones were read by immunoSEQ multiplex PCR, and TCRdb kept only the in-frame ones, dropping some. This table has some 120,000 clones, 80% appearing once. Sequencing input: PBMCs. The receptors here all came from a man aged 35 to 55 in good health and CMV-seronegative.

The CDR3, as DNA: TGTGCCAGCAGCCAAGAGGGGACACCCTACGAGCAGTACTTC. It is translated as CASSQEGTPYEQYF. This sequence joins TRBV4-2 and TRBJ2-7; D is perhaps TRBD1 (6 bases). There are 14 residues in the CDR3. CDR1 and CDR2 from the germline V gene are LGHNA and YNFKEQ. Trimming took off 0 bases at V and 2 bases at J, with 8 bases between the two ends.

The V call is TRBV27, the J call TRBJ2-7, with 10 bases that match TRBD2. Germline V lookup: CDR1 MNHEY, CDR2 SMNVEV (reference sequence). V gave up 6 bases and J gave up 5 bases; unmatched junction bases: 10. This CDR3 has 15 amino acids. The CDR3 bases are TGTGCCAGCAGCCCGCTCGGACTAGCGGTTCACGAGCAGTACTTC. This sequence encodes CASSPLGLAVHEQYF.

The chain couples TRBV9 to TRBJ1-5; D is uncertain. Germline V gene data show CDR1 as SGDLS and CDR2 as YYNGEE. This CDR3 spans 14 amino acids. V was trimmed by 0 bases and J by 6 bases, leaving 10 bases between them. The CDR3 reads CASSVDAGFQPQHF. The CDR3 coding sequence is TGTGCCAGCAGCGTAGATGCAGGTTTTCAGCCCCAGCATTTT. The full variable domain, with the rest looked up from reference TRBV9 and TRBJ1-5, is DSGVTQTPKHLITATGQRVTLRCSPRSGDLSVYWYQQSLDQGLQFLIQYYNGEERAKGNILERFSAQQFPDLHSELNLSSLELGDSALYFCASSVDAGFQPQHFGDGTRLSIL.

The rearrangement uses TRBV15 and TRBJ1-3; D call uncertain. The germline CDR1 and CDR2 sequences are LNHNV and YYDKDF (reference sequence). Between the trimmed V and J ends, which lost 0 bases and 2 bases, there was a span of 5 bases. The CDR3 extends over 14 amino acids. Written as DNA, the CDR3 is TGTGCCACCAGCAGAGAGGCAGCTGGAAACACCATATATTTT. Translation: CATSREAAGNTIYF.

The rearrangement joins TRBV30 to TRBJ1-1, with D perhaps TRBD1 (5 bases). Germline V lookup: CDR1 GTSNPN, CDR2 SVGIG (reference sequence). Trimming stripped 4 bases from V and 4 bases from J, with 7 bases between. This CDR3 is 11 amino acids long. The DNA of the CDR3 is TGTGCCTGGAAAGGGGTCACTGAAGCTTTCTTT. Translation gives CAWKGVTEAFF.

The rearrangement uses TRBV2 and TRBJ1-2, with D possibly matching TRBD1 (5 bases). The CDR3 is 12 residues long. Per germline, CDR1 SNHLY and CDR2 FYNNEI. Trimming pared 6 bases from V and 7 bases from J, leaving 12 bases between. The CDR3 loop reads CASSSGFSGYTF. CDR3 DNA sequence: TGTGCCAGCAGCTCAGGGTTTTCTGGCTACACCTTC.

The rearrangement uses TRBV15 and TRBJ1-5, with D unresolved. The germline V and J ends were trimmed by 1 base and 6 bases, with 13 bases remaining between them. Germline CDR1 is LNHNV and CDR2 is YYDKDF (reference sequence). This CDR3 region has 15 residues. The CDR3 DNA reads as TGTGCCACCAGCAGAGCGAGCGGCTTTGGTCAGCCCCAGCATTTT. Protein product: CATSRASGFGQPQHF.

The V and J genes are TRBV30 and TRBJ2-2, with D tentatively TRBD1 (5 bases). This CDR3 has 12 amino acids. Trimming left V 5 bases short and J 1 base short, with 5 bases between. Germline values: CDR1 GTSNPN, CDR2 SVGIG (reference sequence). The CDR3 region is CAWQGNTGELFF. The CDR3 DNA sequence: TGTGCCTGGCAGGGGAACACCGGGGAGCTGTTTTTT. Full variable domain (remainder filled in from reference TRBV30 and TRBJ2-2): SQTIHQWPATLVQPVGSPLSLECTVEGTSNPNLYWYRQAAGRGLQLLFYSVGIGQISSEVPQNLSASRPQDRQFILSSKKLLLSDSGFYLCAWQGNTGELFFGEGSRLTVL.

V usage is TRBV5-1 and J usage is TRBJ2-1, with 12 positions matching TRBD2. CDR1 is SGHRS, CDR2 YFSETQ, per germline. This CDR3 is 15 amino acids long. V lost 7 bases, J lost 9 bases, and 11 bases stayed unmatched. For the CDR3, the DNA is TGCGCCAGCGCTACTACTAGCGGGGGGCCGGGTGAGCAGTTCTTC. It specifies CASATTSGGPGEQFF. Full variable domain (outside the CDR3, taken from reference TRBV5-1 and TRBJ2-1): KAGVTQTPRYLIKTRGQQVTLSCSPISGHRSVSWYQQTPGQGLQFLFEYFSETQRNKGNFPGRFSGRQFSNSRSEMNVSTLELGDSALYLCASATTSGGPGEQFFGPGTRLTVL.

The rearrangement links TRBV6-5 to TRBJ2-3, with 8 nucleotides matching TRBD2. Germline values: CDR1 MNHEY, CDR2 SVGAGI. The CDR3 runs to 14 residues. The ends lost 6 bases at V and 0 bases at J; junction bases unmatched: 2. In nucleotides, the CDR3 is TGTGCCAGCAGGCGGGGGGCTAGCACAGATACGCAGTATTTT. Its protein is CASRRGASTDTQYF.

This chain joins TRBV5-1 and TRBJ1-1; D is undetermined. The V and J ends lost 6 bases and 1 base respectively, with 10 bases between them. This CDR3 is 13 amino acids long. The germline gives CDR1 SGHRS, CDR2 YFSETQ. This CDR3 is CASTKEGNTEAFF. CDR3 nucleotide sequence: TGCGCCAGCACCAAAGAGGGGAACACTGAAGCTTTCTTT.

The chain has TRBV6-6 and TRBJ1-2; tentative D call: TRBD1 (5 bases). Trimming took 4 bases from V and 0 from J, leaving 12 bases between them. This CDR3 is 15 amino acids long. Germline values: CDR1 MNHNY, CDR2 SVGAGI (reference sequence). The CDR3 is CASSSPTETNYGYTF. The DNA of the CDR3 is TGTGCCAGCAGTTCCCCGACAGAAACTAACTATGGCTACACCTTC.

The V gene is TRBV7-3, the J gene TRBJ2-5, with 9 bases fitting TRBD2. This CDR3 has 15 amino acids. The V and J ends lost 5 bases and 2 bases, in that order; junction bases with no gene match: 6. The germline gives CDR1 SGHTA, CDR2 FQGTGA. The CDR3, as DNA: TGTGCCAGCAGCAAACTAGCGGGCCTTCAAGAGACCCAGTACTTC. Translating it yields CASSKLAGLQETQYF.

This rearrangement joins TRBV27 to TRBJ1-6, with D possibly being TRBD1 (6 bases). This CDR3 comprises 14 residues. V lost 3 bases and J lost 4, with 7 bases in between. Germline V gene sequence: CDR1 MNHEY, CDR2 SMNVEV (reference sequence). The CDR3 DNA sequence: TGTGCCAGCAGTTTTGGACAGTATAATTCACCCCTCCACTTT. This translates into CASSFGQYNSPLHF.

The chain recombines TRBV6-1 with TRBJ1-5; D gene unclear. The germline V gene encodes CDR1 MNHNS and CDR2 SASEGT. Trimming shortened V by 4 bases and J by 4 bases, and 8 bases separated the two germline ends. This CDR3 has 13 residues. The CDR3 loop is CASSAEGNQPQHF. The CDR3 DNA is TGTGCCAGCAGTGCGGAGGGAAATCAGCCCCAGCATTTT.

This clone was recorded a few times. This CDR3 is missing its conserved last phenylalanine or tryptophan, likely due to a read error. The DNA is omitted, as the CDR3 cannot be located on it reliably, and the CDR3 follows TCRdb's listing. This rearrangement joins TRBV29-1 to TRBJ1-1; the table's D call TRBD1 went unverified against the DNA. The CDR3 totals 14 residues, both ends included. Germline V lookup: CDR1 SQVTM, CDR2 ANQGSEA. Here the CDR3 reads CSVSGYQGNTEALV.

The chain employs TRBV5-1 and TRBJ2-1; 13 bases line up with TRBD2. With 5 bases clipped from V and 6 bases from J, the junction kept 5 bases outside the gene matches. The CDR3 sequence is 15 residues long. Germline CDR1 and CDR2: SGHRS and YFSETQ. The CDR3 loop is CASSSGTSGINEQFF. The CDR3 DNA reads as TGCGCCAGCAGTTCCGGGACTAGCGGGATCAATGAGCAGTTCTTC.

CDR3 loop: CATSRDGAKNTEAFF. CDR3 nucleotide sequence: TGTGCCACCAGCAGAGATGGAGCTAAGAACACTGAAGCTTTCTTT. The rearrangement uses TRBV15 and TRBJ1-1; the D is unclear. The germline V gene has CDR1 LNHNV and CDR2 YYDKDF (reference sequence). The CDR3 runs to 15 residues. V was trimmed by 0 bases and J by 1 base, leaving 9 bases between them.

The chain carries TRBV29-1 and TRBJ2-4; D perhaps matches TRBD2 (6 bases). Germline V lookup: CDR1 SQVTM, CDR2 ANQGSEA. Between the trimmed V and J ends, which lost 2 bases and 1 base, there was a span of 6 bases. The CDR3 runs to 13 residues. The CDR3 is CSVEREAKNIQYF. CDR3 DNA: TGCAGCGTTGAACGGGAGGCCAAAAACATTCAGTACTTC.

The chain employs TRBV15 and TRBJ2-1; possible D gene TRBD2, 5 bases. This CDR3 is built from 16 residues. Germline lookup yields CDR1 LNHNV and CDR2 YYDKDF (reference sequence). V shed 0 bases and J shed 5 bases, with 14 bases lying between them. The CDR3 loop is CATSRDNAGGNNEQFF. DNA for the CDR3: TGTGCCACCAGCAGAGATAATGCAGGAGGAAACAATGAGCAGTTCTTC.

This CDR3 is CASSDTPGLAGSDTQYF. DNA for the CDR3: TGTGCCAGCAGTGACACACCGGGACTAGCGGGATCAGATACGCAGTATTTT. This chain uses TRBV6-4 with TRBJ2-3, with 13 bases fitting TRBD2. The CDR3 is 17 amino acids. Germline trimming cut 2 bases from V and 4 bases from J; bases unmatched to any gene: 6. Looked up from germline, CDR1 is MRHNA and CDR2 is SNTAGT.

V is TRBV19 and J is TRBJ2-3, with 13 bases matching TRBD2. There are 16 residues in the CDR3. V dropped 4 bases and J dropped 2; count of bases not matched to a gene: 3. CDR1 is LNHDA, CDR2 SQIVND, per germline (reference sequence). CDR3 coding DNA: TGTGCCAGTAGTACGGGACTAGCGGGATTCACAGATACGCAGTATTTT. Translated, it gives CASSTGLAGFTDTQYF.

The V and J genes are TRBV6-1 and TRBJ2-3, with a weak D call TRBD1 (6 bases). Trimming stripped 1 base from V and 4 bases from J, with 9 bases between. In germline, CDR1 is MNHNS, CDR2 SASEGT. This CDR3 comprises 14 residues. Written as DNA, the CDR3 is TGTGCCAGCAGTGAAGGGCAGGGGTCAGATACGCAGTATTTT. Residues: CASSEGQGSDTQYF.

The chain combines TRBV30 with TRBJ2-3; perhaps TRBD2 as D (5 bases). Germline V gene data show CDR1 as GTSNPN and CDR2 as SVGIG (reference sequence). This CDR3 is 14 amino acids long. V was clipped by 0 bases and J by 4 bases, with 11 bases between them. The chain's CDR3 is CAWSVGLAPDTQYF. The CDR3, as DNA: TGTGCCTGGAGTGTAGGTCTAGCTCCAGATACGCAGTATTTT.

This rearrangement joins TRBV2 to TRBJ2-5, with D unresolved. CDR1 is SNHLY and CDR2 is FYNNEI in the germline V gene. Trimming cost V 7 bases and J 1 base, with 4 bases left between them. The CDR3 runs 11 residues. The CDR3 region is CASNSQETQYF. The CDR3 region has the DNA TGTGCCAGCAACTCCCAAGAGACCCAGTACTTC.

In the case of this clone: Mismatch with germline at one junction end may stem from a read error. The V call is TRBV7-8, the J call TRBJ1-4, with TRBD1 as a possible D gene (6 bases). This CDR3 comprises 12 residues. The V gene's germline CDR1 is SGHVS and CDR2 FQNEAQ. The chain's CDR3 is CASSRAWTEARF. The CDR3 region has the DNA TGTGCCAGCAGCAGGGCCTGGACAGAGGCTCGCTTT.

This chain's CDR3 is CASSIEWAGMGNQPQHF. The CDR3 coding sequence is TGTGCCAGTAGTATCGAATGGGCAGGCATGGGCAATCAGCCCCAGCATTTT. The genes are TRBV19 and TRBJ1-5; D gene uncertain. The V gene lost 3 bases and the J gene lost 2 bases, with 17 bases spanning the gap. CDR1 is LNHDA and CDR2 is SQIVND in the germline V gene (reference sequence). The CDR3 has 17 residues.

This chain joins TRBV12-5 and TRBJ1-6; D gene ambiguous. The ends were cut back, 2 bases at V and 3 bases at J, with 11 bases in the middle. The CDR3 covers 16 residues. Per germline, CDR1 LGHNT and CDR2 FRNRAP. This CDR3 reads CASGLPTPRYNSPLHF. The CDR3 nucleotides are TGTGCTAGTGGTTTGCCGACACCTCGCTATAATTCACCCCTCCACTTT.